The rows below give T cell receptor beta chains drawn from one sample of a study of shared clonotypes between healthy human individuals. Assay used: immunoSEQ multiplex PCR; TCRdb lists only in-frame clones, some missing. The sample contains around 2.1 million clones, about 93% of which appear only once. The sequencing sample was made of naive CD8+ T cells from PBMCs. The receptors stem from a man between 18 and 29 years old in good health. Some clones in this sample may be carry-over from other donors' samples. Each CDR3 is given with its conserved first and last residue. The D gene is left open where the match is weak. Size is omitted from some rows. Given values are once, few, many or a class for expanded clones.

J,length,size,D,V,DNA,CDR3
TRBJ1-4,15,.,.,TRBV15,TGTGCCACCAGCAGCGCCGGGATCTCCAATGAAAAACTGTTTTTT,CATSSAGISNEKLFF
TRBJ2-1,14,.,.,TRBV5-6,TGTGCCAGCAGTGTTGGCGGGGTGTACAATGAGCAGTTCTTC,CASSVGGVYNEQFF
TRBJ2-1,18,.,.,TRBV4-2,TGTGCCAGCAGCCAAGATCAGGTCTTTCAGAGCTCCTACAATGAGCAGTTCTTC,CASSQDQVFQSSYNEQFF
TRBJ2-2,15,.,.,TRBV28,TGTGCCAGCAGCAAGAGCGGAGGGGGGGCCGGGGAGCTGTTTTTT,CASSKSGGGAGELFF
TRBJ2-7,16,.,.,TRBV5-5,TGTGCCAGCAGCAACGGTCGGGGTGGCAGGGTATACGAGCAGTACTTC,CASSNGRGGRVYEQYF
TRBJ2-7,15,.,.,TRBV28,TGTGCCAGCAGTGCCACTGAAGTGGTAGGATACGAGCAGTACTTC,CASSATEVVGYEQYF
TRBJ2-2,13,.,.,TRBV5-5,TGTGCCAGCAGCTTGGCGGGCACCGGGGAGCTGTTTTTT,CASSLAGTGELFF
TRBJ2-7,15,.,TRBD1,TRBV9,TGTGCCAGCAGCGAGGGGGCAGGGCGTATCTACGAGCAGTACTTC,CASSEGAGRIYEQYF
TRBJ2-7,15,.,TRBD1,TRBV27,TGTGCCAGCAGTTTCGGCCCGACAGGGTCAGGCGAGCAGTACTTC,CASSFGPTGSGEQYF
TRBJ2-1,13,.,TRBD1,TRBV25-1,TGTGCCAGCAGCAGGGGGCTTAGCAATGAGCAGTTCTTC,CASSRGLSNEQFF
TRBJ2-5,16,.,TRBD1,TRBV5-1,TGCGCCAGCAGCTCAGGACAGGGGTACGTGGGGGAGACCCAGTACTTC,CASSSGQGYVGETQYF
TRBJ2-1,15,.,.,TRBV10-3,TGTGCCATCAGTGAGTCAAGGACATCCGGGGATGAGCAGTTCTTC,CAISESRTSGDEQFF
TRBJ2-7,12,.,.,TRBV5-1,TGCGCCAGCAGCGTGGACTTACACGAGCAGTACTTC,CASSVDLHEQYF
TRBJ2-1,15,.,.,TRBV9,TGTGCCAGCAGCGTAGATTCTAGCGAGTACAATGAGCAGTTCTTC,CASSVDSSEYNEQFF
TRBJ2-7,12,once,.,TRBV9,TGTGCCAGCAGCTCGGGGGGCGGAGAGCAGTACTTC,CASSSGGGEQYF